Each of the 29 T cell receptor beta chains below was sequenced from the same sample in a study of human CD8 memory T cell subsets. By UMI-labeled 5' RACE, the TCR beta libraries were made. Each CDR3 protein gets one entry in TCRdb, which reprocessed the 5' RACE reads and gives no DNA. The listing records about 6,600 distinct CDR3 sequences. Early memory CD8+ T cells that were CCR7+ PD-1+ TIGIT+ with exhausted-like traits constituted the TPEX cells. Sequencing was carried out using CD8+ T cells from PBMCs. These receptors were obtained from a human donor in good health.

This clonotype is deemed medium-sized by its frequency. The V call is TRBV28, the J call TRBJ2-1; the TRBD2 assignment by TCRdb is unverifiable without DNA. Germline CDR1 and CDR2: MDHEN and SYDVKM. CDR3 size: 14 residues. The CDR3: CASNLAPGYNEQFF.

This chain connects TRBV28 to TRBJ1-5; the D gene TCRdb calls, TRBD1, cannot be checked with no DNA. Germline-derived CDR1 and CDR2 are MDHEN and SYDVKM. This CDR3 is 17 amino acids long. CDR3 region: CASRLGPTGYSNQPQHF.

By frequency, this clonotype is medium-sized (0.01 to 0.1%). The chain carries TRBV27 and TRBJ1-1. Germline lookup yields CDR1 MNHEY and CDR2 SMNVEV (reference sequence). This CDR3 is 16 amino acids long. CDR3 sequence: CASSYRAHPGGTEAFF.

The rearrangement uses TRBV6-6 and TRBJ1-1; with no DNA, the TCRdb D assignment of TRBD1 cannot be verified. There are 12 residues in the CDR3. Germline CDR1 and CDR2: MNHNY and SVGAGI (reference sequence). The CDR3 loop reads CAHARRGTEAFF.

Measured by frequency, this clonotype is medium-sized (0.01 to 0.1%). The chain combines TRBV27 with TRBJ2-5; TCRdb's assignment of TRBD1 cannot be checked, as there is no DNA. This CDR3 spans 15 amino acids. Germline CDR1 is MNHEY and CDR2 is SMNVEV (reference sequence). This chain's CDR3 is CASSSLDRRQETQYF.

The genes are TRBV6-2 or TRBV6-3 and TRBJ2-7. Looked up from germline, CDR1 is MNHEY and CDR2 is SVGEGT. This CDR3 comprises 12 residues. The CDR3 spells CASSYPTYEQYF.

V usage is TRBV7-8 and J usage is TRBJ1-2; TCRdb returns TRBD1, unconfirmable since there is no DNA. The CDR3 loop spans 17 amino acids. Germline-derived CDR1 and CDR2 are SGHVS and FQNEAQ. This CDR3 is CASSLVPGQGDPYGYTF. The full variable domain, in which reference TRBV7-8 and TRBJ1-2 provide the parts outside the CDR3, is GAGVSQSPRYKVAKRGQDVALRCDPISGHVSLFWYQQALGQGPEFLTYFQNEAQLDKSGLPSDRFFAERPEGSVSTLKIQRTQQEDSAVYLCASSLVPGQGDPYGYTFGSGTRLTVV.

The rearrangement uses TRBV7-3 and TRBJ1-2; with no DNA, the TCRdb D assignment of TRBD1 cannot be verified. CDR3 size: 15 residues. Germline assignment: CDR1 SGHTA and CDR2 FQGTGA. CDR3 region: CASSSGRDRAYGYTF.

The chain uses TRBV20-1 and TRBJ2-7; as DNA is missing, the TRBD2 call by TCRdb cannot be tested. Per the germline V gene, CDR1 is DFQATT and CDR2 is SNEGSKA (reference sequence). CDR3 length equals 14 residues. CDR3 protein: CSAELAGEFYEQYF.

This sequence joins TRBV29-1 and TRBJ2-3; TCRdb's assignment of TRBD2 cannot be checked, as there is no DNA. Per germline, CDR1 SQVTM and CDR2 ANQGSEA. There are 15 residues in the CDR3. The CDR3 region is CSVRGLAGVPGTQYF.

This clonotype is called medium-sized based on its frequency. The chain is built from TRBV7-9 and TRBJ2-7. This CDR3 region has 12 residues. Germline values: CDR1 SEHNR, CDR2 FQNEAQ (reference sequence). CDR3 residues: CASSFGGPEQYF.

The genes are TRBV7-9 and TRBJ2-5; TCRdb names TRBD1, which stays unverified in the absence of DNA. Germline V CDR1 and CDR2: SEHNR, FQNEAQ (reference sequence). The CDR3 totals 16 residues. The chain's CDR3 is CASSLDLGAQGETQYF.

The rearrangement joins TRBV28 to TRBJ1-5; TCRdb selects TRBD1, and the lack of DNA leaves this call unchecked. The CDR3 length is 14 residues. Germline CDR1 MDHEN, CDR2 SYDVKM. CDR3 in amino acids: CASSKDRINQPQHF.

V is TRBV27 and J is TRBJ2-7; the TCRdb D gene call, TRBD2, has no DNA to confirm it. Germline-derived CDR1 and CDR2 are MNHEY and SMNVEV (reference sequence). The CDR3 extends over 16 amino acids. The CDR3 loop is CASSSSIAGGLYEQYF.

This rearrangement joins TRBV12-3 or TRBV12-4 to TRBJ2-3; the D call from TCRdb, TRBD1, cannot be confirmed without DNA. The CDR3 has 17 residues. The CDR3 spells CASSPLGQGKGADTQYF.

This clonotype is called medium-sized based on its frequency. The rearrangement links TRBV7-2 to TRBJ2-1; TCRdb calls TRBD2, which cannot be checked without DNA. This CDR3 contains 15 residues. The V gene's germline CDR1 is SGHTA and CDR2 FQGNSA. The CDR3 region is CASSLTSNVLGEQFF.

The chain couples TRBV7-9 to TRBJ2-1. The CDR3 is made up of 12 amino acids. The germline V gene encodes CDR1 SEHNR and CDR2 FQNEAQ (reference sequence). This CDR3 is CASSFAGYEQFF.

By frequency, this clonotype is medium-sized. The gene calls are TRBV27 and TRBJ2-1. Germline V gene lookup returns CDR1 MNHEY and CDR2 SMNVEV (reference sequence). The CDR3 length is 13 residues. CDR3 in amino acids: CASRGSSYNEQFF.

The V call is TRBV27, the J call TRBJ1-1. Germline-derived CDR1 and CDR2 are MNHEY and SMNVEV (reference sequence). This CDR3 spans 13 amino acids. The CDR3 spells CASSFAGGTEAFF.

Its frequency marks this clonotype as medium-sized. CDR3 loop: CASSLAIGGSWYEQYF. The gene calls are TRBV5-1 and TRBJ2-7; TCRdb indicates TRBD1, and absent DNA this call remains unverified. Germline V gives CDR1 SGHRS, CDR2 YFSETQ. The CDR3 totals 16 residues.

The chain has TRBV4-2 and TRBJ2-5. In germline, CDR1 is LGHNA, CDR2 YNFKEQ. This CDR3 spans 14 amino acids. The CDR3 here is CASSQDESLETQYF.

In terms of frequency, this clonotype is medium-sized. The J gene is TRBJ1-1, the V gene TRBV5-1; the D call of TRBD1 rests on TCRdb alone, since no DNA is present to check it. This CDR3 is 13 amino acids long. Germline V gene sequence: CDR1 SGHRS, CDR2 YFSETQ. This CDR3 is CASSLTGHTEAFF.

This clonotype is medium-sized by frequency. The CDR3 loop is CASTSEGTSVSHITGELFF. The chain is built from TRBV6-2 or TRBV6-3 and TRBJ2-2; with no DNA, the TCRdb D assignment of TRBD2 cannot be verified. This CDR3 contains 19 residues. Per the germline V gene, CDR1 is MNHEY and CDR2 is SVGEGT.

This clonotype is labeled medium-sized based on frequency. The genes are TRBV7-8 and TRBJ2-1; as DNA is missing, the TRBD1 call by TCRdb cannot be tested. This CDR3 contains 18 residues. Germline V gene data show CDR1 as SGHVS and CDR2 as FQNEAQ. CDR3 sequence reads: CASSLMGQSQSSYNEQFF. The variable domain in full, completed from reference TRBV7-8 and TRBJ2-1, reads GAGVSQSPRYKVAKRGQDVALRCDPISGHVSLFWYQQALGQGPEFLTYFQNEAQLDKSGLPSDRFFAERPEGSVSTLKIQRTQQEDSAVYLCASSLMGQSQSSYNEQFFGPGTRLTVL.

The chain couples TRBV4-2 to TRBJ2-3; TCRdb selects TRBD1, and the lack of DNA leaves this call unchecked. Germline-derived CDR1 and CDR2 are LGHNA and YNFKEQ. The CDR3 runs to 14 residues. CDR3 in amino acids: CASSQVPTGDTQYF.

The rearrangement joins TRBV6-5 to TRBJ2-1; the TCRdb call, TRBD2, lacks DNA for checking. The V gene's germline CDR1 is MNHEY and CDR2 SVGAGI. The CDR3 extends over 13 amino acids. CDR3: CASSRGGSDEQFF.

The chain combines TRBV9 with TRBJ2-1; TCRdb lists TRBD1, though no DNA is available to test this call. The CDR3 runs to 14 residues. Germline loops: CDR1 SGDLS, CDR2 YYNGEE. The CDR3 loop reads CASSDRSGTFEQFF.

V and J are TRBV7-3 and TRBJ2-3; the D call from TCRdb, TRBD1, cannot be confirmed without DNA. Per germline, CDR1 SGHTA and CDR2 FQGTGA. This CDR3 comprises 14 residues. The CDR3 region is CASSSGQGSDTQYF.

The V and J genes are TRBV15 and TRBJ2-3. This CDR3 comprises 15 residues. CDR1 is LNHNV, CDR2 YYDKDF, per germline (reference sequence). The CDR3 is CATSSSPMGTDTQYF.